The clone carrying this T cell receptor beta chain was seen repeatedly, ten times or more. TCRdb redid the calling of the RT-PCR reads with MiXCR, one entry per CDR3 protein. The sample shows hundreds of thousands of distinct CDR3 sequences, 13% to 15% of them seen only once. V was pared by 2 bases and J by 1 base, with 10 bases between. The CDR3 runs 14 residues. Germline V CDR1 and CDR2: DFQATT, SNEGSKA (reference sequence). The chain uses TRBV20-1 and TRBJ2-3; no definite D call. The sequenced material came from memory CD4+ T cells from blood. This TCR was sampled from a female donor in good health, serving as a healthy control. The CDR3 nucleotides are TGCAGTGCTAGACGGATAGCTGGCACAGATACGCAGTATTTT. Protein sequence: CSARRIAGTDTQYF.